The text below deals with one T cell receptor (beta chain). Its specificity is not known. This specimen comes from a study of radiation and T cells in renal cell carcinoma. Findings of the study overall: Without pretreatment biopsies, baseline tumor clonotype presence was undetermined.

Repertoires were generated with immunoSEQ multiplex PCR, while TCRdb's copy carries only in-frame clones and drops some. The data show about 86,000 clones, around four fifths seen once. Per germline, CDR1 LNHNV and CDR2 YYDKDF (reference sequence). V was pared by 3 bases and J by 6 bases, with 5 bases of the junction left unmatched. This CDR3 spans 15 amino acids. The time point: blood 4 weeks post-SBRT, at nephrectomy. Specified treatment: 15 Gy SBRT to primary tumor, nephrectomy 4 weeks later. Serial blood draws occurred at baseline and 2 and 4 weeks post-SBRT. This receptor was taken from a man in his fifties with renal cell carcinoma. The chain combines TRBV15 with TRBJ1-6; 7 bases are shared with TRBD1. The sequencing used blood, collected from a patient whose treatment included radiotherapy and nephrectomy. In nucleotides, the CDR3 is TGTGCCACCAGCAGGGATCACAGGGGTAATTCACCCCTCCACTTT. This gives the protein CATSRDHRGNSPLHF.